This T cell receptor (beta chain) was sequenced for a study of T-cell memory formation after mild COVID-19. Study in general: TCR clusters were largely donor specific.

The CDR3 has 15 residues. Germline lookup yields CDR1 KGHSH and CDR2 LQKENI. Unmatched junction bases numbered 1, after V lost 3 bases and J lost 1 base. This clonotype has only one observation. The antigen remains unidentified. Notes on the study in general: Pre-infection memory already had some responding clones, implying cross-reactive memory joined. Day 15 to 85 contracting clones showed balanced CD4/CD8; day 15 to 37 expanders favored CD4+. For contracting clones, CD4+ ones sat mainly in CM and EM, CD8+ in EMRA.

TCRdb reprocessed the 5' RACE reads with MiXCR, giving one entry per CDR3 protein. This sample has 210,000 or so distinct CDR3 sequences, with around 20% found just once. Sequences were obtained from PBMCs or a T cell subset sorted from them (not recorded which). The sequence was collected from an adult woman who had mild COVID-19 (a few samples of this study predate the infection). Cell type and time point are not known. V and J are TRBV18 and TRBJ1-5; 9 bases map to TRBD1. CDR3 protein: CASSPGTGSNQPQHF. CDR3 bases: TGTGCCAGCTCACCTGGGACAGGGAGCAATCAGCCCCAGCATTTT. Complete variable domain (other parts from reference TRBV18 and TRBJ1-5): NAGVMQNPRHLVRRRGQEARLRCSPMKGHSHVYWYRQLPEEGLKFMVYLQKENIIDESGMPKERFSAEFPKEGPSILRIQQVVRGDSAAYFCASSPGTGSNQPQHFGDGTRLSIL.